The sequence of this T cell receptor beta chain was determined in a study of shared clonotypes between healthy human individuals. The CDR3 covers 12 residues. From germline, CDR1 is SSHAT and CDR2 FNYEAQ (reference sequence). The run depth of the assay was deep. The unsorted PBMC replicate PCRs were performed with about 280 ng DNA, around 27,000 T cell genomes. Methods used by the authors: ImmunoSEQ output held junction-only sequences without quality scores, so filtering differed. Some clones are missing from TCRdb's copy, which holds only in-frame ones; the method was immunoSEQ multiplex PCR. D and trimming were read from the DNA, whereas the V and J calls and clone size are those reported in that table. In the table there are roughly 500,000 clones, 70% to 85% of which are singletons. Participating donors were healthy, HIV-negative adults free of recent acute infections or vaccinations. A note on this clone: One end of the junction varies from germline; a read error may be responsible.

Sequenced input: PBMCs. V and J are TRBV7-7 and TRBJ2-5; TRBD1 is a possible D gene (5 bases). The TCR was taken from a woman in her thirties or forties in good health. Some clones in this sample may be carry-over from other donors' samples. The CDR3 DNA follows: TGTGCTAGCAGTCAGGGTCGAGAGACCCAGTACTTC. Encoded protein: CASSQGRETQYF.